A single sample gave rise to the 32 T cell receptor beta chains below, sequenced in a study of cytomegalovirus exposure and HLA in healthy donors. The study ran its PCR with 60 Vbeta and 13 Jbeta primers. Profiled with immunoSEQ multiplex PCR; TCRdb holds only in-frame clones, not every one. Of some 150,000 clones listed, roughly 79% were seen once; the top ten hold 6.5% to 8%. The specimen was PBMCs. These receptors were obtained from a woman aged 40 to 50 in good health and CMV-seropositive.

The chain employs TRBV2 and TRBJ1-5; weak D call: TRBD1 (5 bases). This CDR3 is 12 amino acids long. V was clipped by 6 bases and J by 7 bases, with 10 bases between them. Germline-derived CDR1 and CDR2 are SNHLY and FYNNEI. The CDR3 bases are TGTGCCAGCAGAGCCGGGGGGCAGCCCCAGCATTTT. Translating gives CASRAGGQPQHF.

V is TRBV10-3 and J is TRBJ1-2; D gene uncertain. The CDR3 spans 14 residues. Trimming took 2 bases from V and 0 from J, leaving 7 bases between them. The V gene's germline CDR1 is ENHRY and CDR2 SYGVKD. CDR3 nucleotides: TGTGCCATCAGTGAGCTCCGTTCTAACTATGGCTACACCTTC. Its protein product is CAISELRSNYGYTF.

The gene calls are TRBV5-1 and TRBJ2-3; TRBD2 matches at 11 bases. Germline V lookup: CDR1 SGHRS, CDR2 YFSETQ. The CDR3 length is 16 residues. With 4 bases clipped from V and 1 base from J, the junction kept 5 bases outside the gene matches. The CDR3 nucleotides are TGCGCCAGCAGCCCTCTAGCGGGGGGACGCACAGATACGCAGTATTTT. Its protein product is CASSPLAGGRTDTQYF.

This clone was counted a few times. The CDR3: CASSPTGGAEAFF. The CDR3 coding sequence is TGTGCCAGCTCACCCACAGGGGGAGCTGAAGCTTTCTTT. This chain links TRBV18 with TRBJ1-1; 8 bases map to TRBD1. CDR1 KGHSH and CDR2 LQKENI come from the germline V gene. J lost 6 bases, V lost 3 bases, and 3 bases had no gene match. The CDR3 is 13 residues long.

V and J are TRBV18 and TRBJ2-1; D unclear. V shed 3 bases and J shed 10 bases, with 10 bases lying between them. The germline gives CDR1 KGHSH, CDR2 LQKENI. This CDR3 has 12 residues. CDR3 bases: TGTGCCAGCTCACCTCCAGTTGGCGAGCAGTTCTTC. Protein product: CASSPPVGEQFF.

The chain has TRBV7-9 and TRBJ1-1, with no clear D. Trimming pared 5 bases from V and 6 bases from J, leaving 16 bases between. Germline values: CDR1 SEHNR, CDR2 FQNEAQ (reference sequence). The CDR3 runs 14 residues. CDR3 bases: TGTGCCAGCAGCCTGGAGGGCGGTCGCGCTGAAGCTTTCTTT. Its translation is CASSLEGGRAEAFF.

The rearrangement uses TRBV6-1 and TRBJ2-1, with 10 nucleotides matching TRBD1. V was pared by 5 bases and J by 4 bases, with 5 bases of the junction left unmatched. The germline V gene has CDR1 MNHNS and CDR2 SASEGT. This CDR3 comprises 15 residues. CDR3 protein: CASSHPGQGYNEQFF. For the CDR3, the DNA is TGTGCCAGCAGTCATCCGGGACAGGGGTACAATGAGCAGTTCTTC.

The chain has TRBV11-2 and TRBJ1-1; D is possibly TRBD1 (6 bases). Germline values: CDR1 SGHAT, CDR2 FQNNGV. Trimming stripped 9 bases from V and 1 base from J, with 12 bases between. The CDR3 sequence is 13 residues long. In DNA, the CDR3 is TGTGCCAGTACCGGGACACCGAACACTGAAGCTTTCTTT. It translates to CASTGTPNTEAFF. The variable domain in full, completed from reference TRBV11-2 and TRBJ1-1, reads EAGVAQSPRYKIIEKRQSVAFWCNPISGHATLYWYQQILGQGPKLLIQFQNNGVVDDSQLPKDRFSAERLKGVDSTLKIQPAKLEDSAVYLCASTGTPNTEAFFGQGTRLTVV.

This rearrangement joins TRBV7-9 to TRBJ2-7; 9 bases map to TRBD2. J lost 6 bases, V lost 1 base, and 10 bases had no gene match. The germline V gene has CDR1 SEHNR and CDR2 FQNEAQ (reference sequence). The CDR3 extends over 16 amino acids. The DNA of the CDR3 is TGTGCCAGCAGCTTAGATCTCAGCGGGGGGTTGGGCGAGCAGTACTTC. This encodes CASSLDLSGGLGEQYF.

The CDR3 loop is CASGTGGENTEAFF. The CDR3 DNA is TGCGCCAGCGGTACAGGGGGCGAGAACACTGAAGCTTTCTTT. V is TRBV5-1 and J is TRBJ1-1; 9 bases match TRBD1. Germline V gene sequence: CDR1 SGHRS, CDR2 YFSETQ. The CDR3 is made up of 14 amino acids. Trimming at V came to 7 bases and at J to 1 base, leaving 5 bases not matched to a gene.

The chain joins TRBV6-1 to TRBJ2-5; D is unresolved. Per the germline V gene, CDR1 is MNHNS and CDR2 is SASEGT. The V gene lost 2 bases and the J gene lost 1 base, with 5 bases spanning the gap. The CDR3 loop spans 13 amino acids. The chain's CDR3 is CASSEYSQETQYF. The CDR3 DNA is TGTGCCAGCAGTGAATACTCCCAAGAGACCCAGTACTTC.

This chain joins TRBV28 and TRBJ2-1, with 9 bases fitting TRBD1. Looked up from germline, CDR1 is MDHEN and CDR2 is SYDVKM. The CDR3 loop spans 16 amino acids. The V segment lost 8 bases and the J segment 5 bases; nucleotides outside the gene matches: 13. Here the CDR3 reads CASGAPGTGSHNEQFF. In nucleotides, the CDR3 is TGTGCCAGCGGCGCCCCAGGGACAGGGTCTCACAATGAGCAGTTCTTC.

This clone has more than one count but fewer than ten. V gene TRBV4-1 combines with J gene TRBJ1-5; D uncertain. The CDR3 is 13 residues long. Germline CDR1 MGHRA, CDR2 YSYEKL. V was pared by 4 bases and J by 5 bases, with 9 bases between. CDR3 region: CASSPGEYQPQHF. The CDR3 nucleotides are TGCGCCAGCAGCCCCGGAGAGTATCAGCCCCAGCATTTT.

V usage is TRBV10-3 and J usage is TRBJ2-5; tentative D call: TRBD2 (7 bases). V gave up 6 bases and J gave up 4 bases, with 12 bases separating them. This CDR3 comprises 13 residues. CDR1 and CDR2 (germline): ENHRY, SYGVKD. The CDR3 loop reads CAIRDSGIETQYF. The CDR3 DNA follows: TGTGCCATCAGGGACAGCGGGATAGAGACCCAGTACTTC.

The rearrangement uses TRBV6-1 and TRBJ2-5, with D possibly TRBD1 on 5 matching bases. Germline assignment: CDR1 MNHNS and CDR2 SASEGT. The ends were cut back, 6 bases at V and 5 bases at J, with 13 bases in the middle. There are 13 residues in the CDR3. The DNA for the CDR3 is TGTGCCAGCAGGAGCCCAGGGATGGAGACCCAGTACTTC. As protein: CASRSPGMETQYF.

This clone was seen a handful of times. V and J are TRBV6-1 and TRBJ2-7; a weak D match, TRBD2 (5 bases). Per germline, CDR1 MNHNS and CDR2 SASEGT. V was clipped by 6 bases and J by 5 bases, with 14 bases between them. This CDR3 has 13 residues. DNA of the CDR3: TGTGCCAGCAGGAGACCGATCGGGAACGAGCAGTACTTC. Encoded protein: CASRRPIGNEQYF.

The rearrangement uses TRBV6-6 and TRBJ2-5; 8 positions agree with TRBD1. CDR3 size: 15 residues. Germline V lookup: CDR1 MNHNY, CDR2 SVGAGI (reference sequence). Trimming cost V 6 bases and J 0 bases; bases outside gene matches: 6. CDR3 coding DNA: TGTGCCAGCAGGAACGGACAGGGTGACCAAGAGACCCAGTACTTC. Residues: CASRNGQGDQETQYF.

CDR3 nucleotide sequence: TGCGCCAGCAGCCGGACAGGGAGCAACGTAGAGAAGCAGTATTTT. Translating gives CASSRTGSNVEKQYF. The chain recombines TRBV5-1 with TRBJ2-3; 8 bases fit TRBD1. CDR1 SGHRS and CDR2 YFSETQ come from the germline V gene. CDR3 size: 15 residues. Trimming at V came to 4 bases and at J to 11 bases, leaving 15 bases not matched to a gene. The full variable domain, in which reference TRBV5-1 and TRBJ2-3 provide the parts outside the CDR3, is KAGVTQTPRYLIKTRGQQVTLSCSPISGHRSVSWYQQTPGQGLQFLFEYFSETQRNKGNFPGRFSGRQFSNSRSEMNVSTLELGDSALYLCASSRTGSNVEKQYFGPGTRLTVL.

V usage is TRBV28 and J usage is TRBJ1-5, with 10 bases fitting TRBD1. CDR1 and CDR2 from the germline V gene are MDHEN and SYDVKM. V was pared by 3 bases and J by 0 bases, with 8 bases of the junction left unmatched. This CDR3 spans 18 amino acids. CDR3 sequence reads: CASSLGQGFWDSNQPQHF. The CDR3 DNA reads as TGTGCCAGCAGTTTGGGACAGGGGTTCTGGGATAGCAATCAGCCCCAGCATTTT.

This chain uses TRBV28 with TRBJ1-5; D gene uncertain. Trimming removed 7 bases at V and 6 bases at J, with 13 bases between. There are 13 residues in the CDR3. Germline V CDR1 and CDR2: MDHEN, SYDVKM. The CDR3 loop is CASTEGVSQPQHF. CDR3 coding DNA: TGTGCCAGCACCGAGGGTGTGTCTCAGCCCCAGCATTTT. The whole variable domain, remainder taken from reference TRBV28 and TRBJ1-5, is DVKVTQSSRYLVKRTGEKVFLECVQDMDHENMFWYRQDPGLGLRLIYFSYDVKMKEKGDIPEGYSVSREKKERFSLILESASTNQTSMYLCASTEGVSQPQHFGDGTRLSIL.

This clone was seen a handful of times. The V gene is TRBV27, the J gene TRBJ2-7; perhaps TRBD1 as D (6 bases). Germline V lookup: CDR1 MNHEY, CDR2 SMNVEV (reference sequence). Trimming removed 3 bases at V and 2 bases at J, with 11 bases between. CDR3 length: 14 amino acids. CDR3 amino acids: CASSLGQAAYEQYF. In nucleotides, the CDR3 is TGTGCCAGCAGTTTGGGACAAGCAGCCTACGAGCAGTACTTC.

V is TRBV5-1 and J is TRBJ1-2; 9 nucleotides agree with TRBD1. The V segment lost 4 bases and the J segment 5 bases; nucleotides outside the gene matches: 3. From germline, CDR1 is SGHRS and CDR2 YFSETQ. CDR3 length: 13 residues. CDR3 nucleotides: TGCGCCAGCAGCCCTGGGACAGGGTATGGCTACACCTTC. Protein product: CASSPGTGYGYTF.

There are a few counts of this clone. The chain employs TRBV30 and TRBJ1-1; 7 bases align to TRBD1. V trimming: 5 bases; J trimming: 0 bases; junction bases outside the gene matches: 3. Germline lookup yields CDR1 GTSNPN and CDR2 SVGIG (reference sequence). The CDR3 consists of 13 residues. The CDR3: CAWGGQVNTEAFF. In DNA form, the CDR3 reads TGTGCCTGGGGTGGACAGGTGAACACTGAAGCTTTCTTT.

The chain joins TRBV30 to TRBJ1-1; D is possibly TRBD1 (6 bases). The V end lost 1 base, the J end lost 1 base, and 13 bases lay between the germline ends. There are 15 residues in the CDR3. Per the germline V gene, CDR1 is GTSNPN and CDR2 is SVGIG (reference sequence). The CDR3 nucleotides are TGTGCCTGGAGTGGCCCAGGGGCCACGAACACTGAAGCTTTCTTT. This sequence encodes CAWSGPGATNTEAFF.

This sequence joins TRBV19 and TRBJ1-6, with a possible D match to TRBD1 (6 bases). The V gene's germline CDR1 is LNHDA and CDR2 SQIVND (reference sequence). This CDR3 spans 15 amino acids. The ends were cut back, 4 bases at V and 8 bases at J, with 15 bases in the middle. CDR3 sequence reads: CASSTTDRFYSPLHF. For the CDR3, the DNA is TGTGCCAGTAGTACCACCGACAGGTTTTATTCACCCCTCCACTTT.

The V and J genes are TRBV29-1 and TRBJ1-1, with 7 nucleotides matching TRBD1. The trim removed 7 bases at V and 1 base at J, leaving 3 bases unmatched. Germline V gene data show CDR1 as SQVTM and CDR2 as ANQGSEA. The CDR3 length is 12 residues. The DNA for the CDR3 is TGCAGCGCCGGGACAGCGAACACTGAAGCTTTCTTT. Translated, it gives CSAGTANTEAFF. Full variable domain (remainder filled in from reference TRBV29-1 and TRBJ1-1): SAVISQKPSRDICQRGTSLTIQCQVDSQVTMMFWYRQQPGQSLTLIATANQGSEATYESGFVIDKFPISRPNLTFSTLTVSNMSPEDSSIYLCSAGTANTEAFFGQGTRLTVV.

The V call is TRBV6-1, the J call TRBJ1-1; D is unresolved. The CDR3 covers 12 residues. Germline V CDR1 and CDR2: MNHNS, SASEGT. The germline V and J ends were trimmed by 9 bases and 0 bases, with 8 bases remaining between them. The CDR3 coding sequence is TGTGCCAGTAGAATCATGAACACTGAAGCTTTCTTT. Translating gives CASRIMNTEAFF.

This clone was recorded a few times. The V gene is TRBV4-1, the J gene TRBJ1-5; 8 nucleotides align to TRBD1. The CDR3 extends over 15 amino acids. The germline gives CDR1 MGHRA, CDR2 YSYEKL. V was clipped by 4 bases and J by 5 bases; unmatched bases: 7. This chain's CDR3 is CASSRLTGDDQPQHF. CDR3 bases: TGCGCCAGCAGCCGTCTGACAGGGGATGATCAGCCCCAGCATTTT.

V and J are TRBV5-1 and TRBJ1-1; D is undetermined. Deletions cut 0 bases from V and 5 bases from J, with 14 bases between. Germline values: CDR1 SGHRS, CDR2 YFSETQ. This CDR3 has 15 residues. The CDR3 DNA reads TGCGCCAGCAGCTTGGAGGGCAGTCGGGAGACTGAAGCTTTCTTT. The encoded protein is CASSLEGSRETEAFF.

The V call is TRBV6-1, the J call TRBJ1-1; 8 positions agree with TRBD1. The CDR3 covers 16 residues. CDR1 is MNHNS, CDR2 SASEGT, per germline. The V and J ends lost 3 bases and 1 base, in that order; junction bases with no gene match: 7. CDR3 amino acids: CASSEWAGQGNTEAFF. In DNA, the CDR3 is TGTGCCAGCAGTGAGTGGGCCGGACAGGGGAACACTGAAGCTTTCTTT.

This chain connects TRBV4-1 to TRBJ1-6; a possible D gene is TRBD1 (6 bases). This CDR3 has 14 residues. The V end was cut by 4 bases, the J end by 10 bases, with 14 bases between. The germline gives CDR1 MGHRA, CDR2 YSYEKL. This CDR3 reads CASSRGPEGSPLHF. CDR3 nucleotide sequence: TGCGCCAGCAGCCGGGGGCCAGAAGGGTCACCCCTCCACTTT.

Only a few counts were recorded for this clone. The genes are TRBV21-1 and TRBJ1-1; TRBD1 is the table's D call, not checked against the DNA. TRBV21-1 is a pseudogene segment. The CDR3 consists of 16 residues. DNA of the CDR3: TGTGCCAGCAGCAAATGGTATAGACAGGGGGACACTGAAGCTTTCTTT. It codes for CASSKWYRQGDTEAFF.